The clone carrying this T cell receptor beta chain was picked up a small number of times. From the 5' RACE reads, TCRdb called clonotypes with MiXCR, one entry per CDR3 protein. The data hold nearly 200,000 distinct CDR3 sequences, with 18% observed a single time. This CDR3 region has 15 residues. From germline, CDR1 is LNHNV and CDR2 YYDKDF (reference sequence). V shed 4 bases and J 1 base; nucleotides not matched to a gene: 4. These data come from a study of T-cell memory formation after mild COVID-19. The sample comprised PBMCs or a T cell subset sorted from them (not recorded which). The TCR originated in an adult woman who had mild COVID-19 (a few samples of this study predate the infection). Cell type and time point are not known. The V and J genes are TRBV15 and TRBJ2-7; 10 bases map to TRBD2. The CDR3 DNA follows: TGTGCCACCAGCAAAGCGGGACTAGCGTCCTACGAGCAGTACTTC. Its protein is CATSKAGLASYEQYF.